Sequencing of this T cell receptor beta chain was carried out in a study of T cell repertoires in cytomegalovirus infection. TCRdb used MiXCR to reprocess the reads, holding one entry per CDR3 protein. The table shows more than 400,000 distinct CDR3 sequences, with approximately 26% occurring only once. This receptor was taken from a human donor in good health (CMV status not recorded). Some clones in this sample may be carry-over from other donors' samples. Sequencing was done on a sample of PBMCs.

CDR3 nucleotide sequence: TGCAGCGTGGGGGAAGGGGGACGGAATGAAAAACTGTTTTTT. The encoded protein is CSVGEGGRNEKLFF. This chain uses TRBV29-1 with TRBJ1-4; D perhaps matches TRBD1 (6 bases). The CDR3 loop spans 14 amino acids. The V end lost 6 bases, the J end lost 5 bases, and 16 bases lay between the germline ends. Germline CDR1 reads SQVTM; CDR2 reads ANQGSEA.